The present TCR beta chain was sequenced within a study of T cell repertoires in cytomegalovirus infection. Across the study: Epitope selection comprised recently identified HLA-C-restricted CMV epitopes and well-studied HLA-B-restricted CMV epitopes.

Study-level points and caveats: In two of eight donors, the top clonotype was HLA-C-restricted CMV-specific. Identification of carriers of CMV plus the relevant HLA was performed using cumulative public TCR beta family frequency.

The CDR3 extends over 16 amino acids. V lost 5 bases to trimming and J lost 3 bases; unmatched junction nucleotides: 9. CDR1 and CDR2 (germline): SGHTA, FQGNSA. This clonotype was detected ten times or more. As yet, its antigen is unknown. TCRdb redid the calling of the reads with MiXCR, one entry per CDR3 protein. The sample consists of 450,000 to 650,000 distinct CDR3 sequences, over 35% of them appearing once. This receptor was taken from a human donor in good health (CMV status not recorded). Some clones in this sample may be carry-over from other donors' samples. The sequencing used cultured PBMCs, collected from culture after CMV antigen stimulation. J is TRBJ2-5 and V is TRBV7-2, with 10 nucleotides matching TRBD1. CDR3 coding DNA: TGTGCCAGCAGCGTCAGACAGGGGGCCACCAAAGAGACCCAGTACTTC. Residues: CASSVRQGATKETQYF.